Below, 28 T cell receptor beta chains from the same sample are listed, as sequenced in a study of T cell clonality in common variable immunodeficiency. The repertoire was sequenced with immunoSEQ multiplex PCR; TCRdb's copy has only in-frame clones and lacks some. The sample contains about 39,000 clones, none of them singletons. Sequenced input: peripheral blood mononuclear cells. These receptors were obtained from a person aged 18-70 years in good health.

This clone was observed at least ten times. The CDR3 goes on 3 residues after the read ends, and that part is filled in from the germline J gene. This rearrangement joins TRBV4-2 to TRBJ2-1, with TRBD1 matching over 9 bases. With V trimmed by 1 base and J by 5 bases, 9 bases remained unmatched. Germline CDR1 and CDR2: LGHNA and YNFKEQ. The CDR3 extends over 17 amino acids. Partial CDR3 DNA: TGTGCCAGCAGCCAAGTGATCATGACAGGGGGAAACAATGAG. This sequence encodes CASSQVIMTGGNNE. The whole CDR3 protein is CASSQVIMTGGNNEQFF.

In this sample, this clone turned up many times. CDR3 residues: CAWSSPTGPSLVTQYF. The covered CDR3 bases are TGTGCCTGGAGTTCACCGACAGGGCCCAGTTTGGTGACC. V and J are TRBV30 and TRBJ2-5; 7 bases are a match to TRBD1. The read ends 3 residues shy of where the CDR3 ends; the end is completed using the germline J gene. The CDR3 covers 16 residues. Unmatched junction bases numbered 16, after V lost 2 bases and J lost 7 bases. Germline V gene sequence: CDR1 GTSNPN, CDR2 SVGIG (reference sequence).

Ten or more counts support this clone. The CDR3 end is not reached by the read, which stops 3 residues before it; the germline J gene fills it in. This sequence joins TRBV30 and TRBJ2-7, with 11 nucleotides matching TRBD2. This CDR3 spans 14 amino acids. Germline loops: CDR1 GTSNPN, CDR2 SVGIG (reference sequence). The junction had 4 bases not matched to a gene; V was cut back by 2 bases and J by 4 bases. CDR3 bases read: TGTGCCTGGAGTATTACTAGCGGGAGATACGAG. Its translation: CAWSITSGRYE. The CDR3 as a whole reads CAWSITSGRYEQYF.

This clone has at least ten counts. CDR3 loop: CASSHLQYNEQFF. CDR3 DNA (partial): TGTGCCAGTAGTCACTTACAGTACAATGAG. The V and J genes are TRBV19 and TRBJ2-1; no reliable D call. The read terminates 3 residues ahead of where the CDR3 ends, so the germline J gene completes it. Trimming removed 5 bases at V and 4 bases at J, with 9 bases between. The germline gives CDR1 LNHDA, CDR2 SQIVND (reference sequence). This CDR3 contains 13 residues.

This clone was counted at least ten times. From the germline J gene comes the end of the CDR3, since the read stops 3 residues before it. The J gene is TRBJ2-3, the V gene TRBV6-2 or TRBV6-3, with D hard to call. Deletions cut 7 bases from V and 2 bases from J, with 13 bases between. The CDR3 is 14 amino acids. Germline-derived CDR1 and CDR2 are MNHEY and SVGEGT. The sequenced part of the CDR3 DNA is TGTGCCAGCAACGCGGCCCTCCCCACAGATACG. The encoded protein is CASNAALPTDT. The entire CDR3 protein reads CASNAALPTDTQYF.

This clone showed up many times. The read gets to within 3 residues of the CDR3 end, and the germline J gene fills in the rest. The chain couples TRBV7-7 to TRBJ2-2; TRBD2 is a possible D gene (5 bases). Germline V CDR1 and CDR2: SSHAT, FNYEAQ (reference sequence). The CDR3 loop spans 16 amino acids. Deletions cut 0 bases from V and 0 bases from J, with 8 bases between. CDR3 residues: CASSLAPGTNTGELFF. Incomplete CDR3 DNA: TGTGCCAGCAGCTTAGCGCCGGGGACGAACACCGGGGAG.

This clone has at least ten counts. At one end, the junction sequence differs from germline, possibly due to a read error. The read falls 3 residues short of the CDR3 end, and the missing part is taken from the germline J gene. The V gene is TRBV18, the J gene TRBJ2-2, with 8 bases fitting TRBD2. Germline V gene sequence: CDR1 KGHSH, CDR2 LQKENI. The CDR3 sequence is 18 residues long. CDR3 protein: CASSPLAEYFLNTGELFF. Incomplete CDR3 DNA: TGTGCCAGCTCCCCACTAGCGGAATACTTCCTGAACACCGGGGAG.

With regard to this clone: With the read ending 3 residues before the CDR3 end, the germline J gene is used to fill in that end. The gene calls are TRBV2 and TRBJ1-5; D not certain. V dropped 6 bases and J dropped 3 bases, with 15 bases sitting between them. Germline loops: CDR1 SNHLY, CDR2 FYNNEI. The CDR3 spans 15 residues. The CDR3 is CASRDGDTLNQPQHF. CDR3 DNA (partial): TGTGCCAGCAGAGACGGCGACACCCTCAATCAGCCC.

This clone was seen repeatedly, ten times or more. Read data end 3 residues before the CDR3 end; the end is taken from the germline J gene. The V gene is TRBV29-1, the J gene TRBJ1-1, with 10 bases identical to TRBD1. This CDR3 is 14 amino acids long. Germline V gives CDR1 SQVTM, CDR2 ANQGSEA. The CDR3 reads CSVYPPGQGREAFF. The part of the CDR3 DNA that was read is TGCAGCGTGTACCCCCCGGGACAGGGGAGAGAA.

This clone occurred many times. The covered CDR3 bases are TGCGCCAGCAGTCCGCGGGGACAGTCTCCCTTGAGGAGCAATCAGCCC. Translation gives CASSPRGQSPLRSNQP. The full CDR3 is CASSPRGQSPLRSNQPQHF. The chain carries TRBV23-1 and TRBJ1-5, with 7 nucleotides matching TRBD1. With the read ending 3 residues before the CDR3 end, the germline J gene is used to fill in that end. TRBV23-1 is treated as an ORF (open reading frame) with a function not yet certain. The CDR3 length is 19 residues. V gave up 4 bases and J gave up 1 base; unmatched junction bases: 16.

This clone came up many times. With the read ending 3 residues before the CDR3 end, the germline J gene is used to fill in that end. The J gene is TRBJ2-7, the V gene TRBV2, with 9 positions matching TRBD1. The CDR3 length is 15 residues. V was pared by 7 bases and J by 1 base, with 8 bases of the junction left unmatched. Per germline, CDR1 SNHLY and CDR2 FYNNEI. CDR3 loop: CASTPPGTGSYEQYF. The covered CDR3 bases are TGTGCCAGCACTCCTCCCGGGACAGGGTCCTACGAG.

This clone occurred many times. The sequenced CDR3 bases are TGCAGTGCTAGAGATTTCGACAGGCCCCAAGAGACC. Translated: CSARDFDRPQET. The whole CDR3 is CSARDFDRPQETQYF. The chain employs TRBV20-1 and TRBJ2-5, with a possible D match to TRBD1 (6 bases). Coverage ceases 3 residues before the CDR3 finishes, and the germline J gene fills in the end. The germline V gene has CDR1 DFQATT and CDR2 SNEGSKA (reference sequence). V dropped 0 bases and J dropped 1 base, with 12 bases sitting between them. The CDR3 totals 15 residues.

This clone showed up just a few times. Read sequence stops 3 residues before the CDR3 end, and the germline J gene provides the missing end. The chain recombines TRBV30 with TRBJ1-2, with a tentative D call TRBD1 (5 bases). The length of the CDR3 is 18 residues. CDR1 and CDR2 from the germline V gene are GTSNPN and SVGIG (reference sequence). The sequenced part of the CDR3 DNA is TGTGCCTGGAGTTCAGGGACTAGCGGATCTAGCTCCTACAATGAC. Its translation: CAWSSGTSGSSSYND. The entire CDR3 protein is CAWSSGTSGSSSYNDYTF.

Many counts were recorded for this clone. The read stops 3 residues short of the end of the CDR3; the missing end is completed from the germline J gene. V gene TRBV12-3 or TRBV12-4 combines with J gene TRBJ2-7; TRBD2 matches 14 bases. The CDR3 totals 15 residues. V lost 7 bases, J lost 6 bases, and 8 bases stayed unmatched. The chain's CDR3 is CASTLGLAGVGEQYF. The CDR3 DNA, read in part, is TGTGCCAGCACCTTGGGACTAGCGGGAGTCGGCGAG.

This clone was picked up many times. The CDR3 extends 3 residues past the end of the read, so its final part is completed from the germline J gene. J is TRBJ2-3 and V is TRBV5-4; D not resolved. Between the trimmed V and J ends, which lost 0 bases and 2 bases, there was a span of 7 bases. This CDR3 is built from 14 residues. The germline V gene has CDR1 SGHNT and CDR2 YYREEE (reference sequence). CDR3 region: CASSLVEHTDTQYF. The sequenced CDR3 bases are TGTGCCAGCAGCTTGGTAGAGCACACAGATACG.

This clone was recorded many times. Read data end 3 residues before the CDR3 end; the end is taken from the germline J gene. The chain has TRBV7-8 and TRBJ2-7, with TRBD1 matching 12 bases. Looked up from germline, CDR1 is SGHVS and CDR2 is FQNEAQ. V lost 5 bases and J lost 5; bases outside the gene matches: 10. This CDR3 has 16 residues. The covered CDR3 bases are TGTGCCAGCAGCCCATTAGAGGGGGACAGGGGGCACGAG. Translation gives CASSPLEGDRGHE. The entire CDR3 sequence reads CASSPLEGDRGHEQYF.

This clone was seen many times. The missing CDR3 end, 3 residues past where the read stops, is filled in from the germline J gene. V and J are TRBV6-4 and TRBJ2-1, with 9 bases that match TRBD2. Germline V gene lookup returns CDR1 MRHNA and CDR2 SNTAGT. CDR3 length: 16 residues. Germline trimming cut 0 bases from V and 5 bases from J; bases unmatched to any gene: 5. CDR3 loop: CASSDSASGANNEQFF. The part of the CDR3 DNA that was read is TGTGCCAGCAGTGACTCCGCTAGCGGGGCTAACAATGAG.

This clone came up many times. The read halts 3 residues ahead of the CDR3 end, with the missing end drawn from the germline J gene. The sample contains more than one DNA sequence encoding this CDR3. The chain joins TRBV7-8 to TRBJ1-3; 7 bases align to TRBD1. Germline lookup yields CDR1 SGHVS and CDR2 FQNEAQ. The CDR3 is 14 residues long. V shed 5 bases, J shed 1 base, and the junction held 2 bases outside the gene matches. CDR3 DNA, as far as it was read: TGTGCCAGCAGCCCCAGGGGGTCTGGAAACACC. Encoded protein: CASSPRGSGNT. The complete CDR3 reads CASSPRGSGNTIYF.

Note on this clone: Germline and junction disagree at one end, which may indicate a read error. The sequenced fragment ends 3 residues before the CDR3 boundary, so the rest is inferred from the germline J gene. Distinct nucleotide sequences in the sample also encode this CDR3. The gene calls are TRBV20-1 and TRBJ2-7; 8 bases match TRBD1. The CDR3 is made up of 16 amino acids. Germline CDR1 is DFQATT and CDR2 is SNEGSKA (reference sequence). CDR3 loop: CSARETDRGSSYEQYF. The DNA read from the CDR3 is TGCAGTGCCAGAGAGACCGACAGGGGAAGCTCCTACGAG.

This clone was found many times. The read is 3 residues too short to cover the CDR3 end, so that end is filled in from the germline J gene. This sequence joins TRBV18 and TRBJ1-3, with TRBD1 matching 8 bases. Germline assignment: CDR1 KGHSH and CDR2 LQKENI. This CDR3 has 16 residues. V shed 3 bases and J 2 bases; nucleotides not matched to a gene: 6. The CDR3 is CASSPGQGSTGNTIYF. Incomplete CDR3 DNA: TGTGCCAGCTCACCCGGACAGGGATCTACTGGAAACACC. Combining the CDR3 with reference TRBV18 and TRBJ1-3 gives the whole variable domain NAGVMQNPRHLVRRRGQEARLRCSPMKGHSHVYWYRQLPEEGLKFMVYLQKENIIDESGMPKERFSAEFPKEGPSILRIQQVVRGDSAAYFCASSPGQGSTGNTIYFGEGSWLTVV.

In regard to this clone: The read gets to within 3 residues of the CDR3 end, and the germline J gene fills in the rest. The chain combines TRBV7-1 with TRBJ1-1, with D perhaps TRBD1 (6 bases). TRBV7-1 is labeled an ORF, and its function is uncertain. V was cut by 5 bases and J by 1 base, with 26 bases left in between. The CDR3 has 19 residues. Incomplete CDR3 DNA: TGTGCCAGCAGCGCAGTAGGGGGACACATGGGGGCACCGAACACTGAA. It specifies CASSAVGGHMGAPNTE. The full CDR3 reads CASSAVGGHMGAPNTEAFF.

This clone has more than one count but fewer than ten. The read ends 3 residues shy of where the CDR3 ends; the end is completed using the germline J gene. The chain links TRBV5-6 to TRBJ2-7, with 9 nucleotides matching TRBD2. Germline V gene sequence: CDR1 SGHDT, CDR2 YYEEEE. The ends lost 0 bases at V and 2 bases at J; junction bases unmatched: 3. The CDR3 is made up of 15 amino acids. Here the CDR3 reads CASSLAGTSPYEQYF. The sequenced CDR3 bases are TGTGCCAGCAGCTTGGCCGGGACTAGCCCCTACGAG.

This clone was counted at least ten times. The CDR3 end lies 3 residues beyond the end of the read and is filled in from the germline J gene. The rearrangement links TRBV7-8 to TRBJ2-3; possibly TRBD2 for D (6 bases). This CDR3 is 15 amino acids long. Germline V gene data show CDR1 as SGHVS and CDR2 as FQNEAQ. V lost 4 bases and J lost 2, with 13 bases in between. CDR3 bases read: TGTGCCAGCAGCTCCTCGGGACTGTACACAGATACG. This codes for CASSSSGLYTDT. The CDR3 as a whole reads CASSSSGLYTDTQYF.

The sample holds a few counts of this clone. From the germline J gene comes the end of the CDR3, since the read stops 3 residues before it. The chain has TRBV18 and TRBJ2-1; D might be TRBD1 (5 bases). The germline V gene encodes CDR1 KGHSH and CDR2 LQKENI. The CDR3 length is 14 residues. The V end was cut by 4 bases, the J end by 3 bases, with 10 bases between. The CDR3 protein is CASSRGRGYNEQFF. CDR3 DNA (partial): TGTGCCAGCTCACGGGGAAGGGGCTACAATGAG.

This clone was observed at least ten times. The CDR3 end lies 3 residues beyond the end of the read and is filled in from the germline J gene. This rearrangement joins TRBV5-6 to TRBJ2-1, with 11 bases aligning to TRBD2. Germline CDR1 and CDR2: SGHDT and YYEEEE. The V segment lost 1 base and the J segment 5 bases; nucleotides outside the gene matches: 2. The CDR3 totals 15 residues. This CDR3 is CASSLSLAGDNEQFF. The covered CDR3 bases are TGTGCCAGCAGCTTGTCACTAGCGGGGGACAATGAG.

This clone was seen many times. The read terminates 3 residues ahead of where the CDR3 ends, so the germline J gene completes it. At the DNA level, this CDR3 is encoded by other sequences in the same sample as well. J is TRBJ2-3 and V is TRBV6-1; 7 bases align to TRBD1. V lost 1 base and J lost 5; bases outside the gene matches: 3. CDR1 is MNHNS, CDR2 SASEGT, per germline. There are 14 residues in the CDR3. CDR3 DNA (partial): TGTGCCAGCAGTGAAGAGACAGGGAAAGATACG. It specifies CASSEETGKDT. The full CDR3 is CASSEETGKDTQYF.

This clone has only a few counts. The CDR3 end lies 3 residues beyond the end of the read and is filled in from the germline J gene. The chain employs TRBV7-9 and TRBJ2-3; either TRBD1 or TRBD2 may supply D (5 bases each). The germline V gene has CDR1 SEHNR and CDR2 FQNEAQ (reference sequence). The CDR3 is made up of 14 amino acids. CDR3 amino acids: CASSSGIRGETQYF. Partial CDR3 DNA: TGTGCCAGCAGCTCGGGCATACGAGGGGAGACG.

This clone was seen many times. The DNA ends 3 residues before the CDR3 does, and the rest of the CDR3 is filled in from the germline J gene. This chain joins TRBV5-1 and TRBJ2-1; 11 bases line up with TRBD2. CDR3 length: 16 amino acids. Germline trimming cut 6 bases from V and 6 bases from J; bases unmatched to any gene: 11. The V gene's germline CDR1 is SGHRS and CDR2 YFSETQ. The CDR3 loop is CASKTFGLAGGNEQFF. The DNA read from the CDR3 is TGCGCCAGCAAAACGTTCGGACTAGCGGGCGGCAATGAG.